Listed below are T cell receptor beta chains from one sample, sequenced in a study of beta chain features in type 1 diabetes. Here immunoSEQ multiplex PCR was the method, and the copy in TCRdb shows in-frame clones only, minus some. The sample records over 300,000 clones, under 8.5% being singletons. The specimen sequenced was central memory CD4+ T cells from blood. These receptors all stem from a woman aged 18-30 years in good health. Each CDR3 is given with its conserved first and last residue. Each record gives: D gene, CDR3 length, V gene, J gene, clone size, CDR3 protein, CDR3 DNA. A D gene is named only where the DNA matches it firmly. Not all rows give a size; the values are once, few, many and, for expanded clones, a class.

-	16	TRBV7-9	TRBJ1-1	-	CASSLGAGAMNTEAFF	TGTGCCAGCAGCTTAGGCGCGGGGGCGATGAACACTGAAGCTTTCTTT
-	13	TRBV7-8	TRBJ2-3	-	CASSLVRTDTQYF	TGTGCCAGCAGCTTAGTCCGTACAGATACGCAGTATTTT
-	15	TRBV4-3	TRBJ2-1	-	CASSPRQQPYNEQFF	TGCGCCAGCAGCCCCCGACAGCAACCCTACAATGAGCAGTTCTTC
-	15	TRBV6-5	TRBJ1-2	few	CASTQQGKANYGYTF	TGTGCCAGCACTCAACAGGGTAAAGCTAACTATGGCTACACCTTC
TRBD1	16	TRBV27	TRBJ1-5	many	CASSRGQGAFGQPQHF	TGTGCCAGCAGTCGTGGGCAGGGGGCTTTCGGTCAGCCCCAGCATTTT
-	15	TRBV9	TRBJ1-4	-	CASSADRSFNEKLFF	TGTGCCAGCAGCGCCGACAGATCGTTTAATGAAAAACTGTTTTTT
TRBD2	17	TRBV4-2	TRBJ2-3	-	CASSHHTSGASTDTQYF	TGTGCCAGCAGCCACCACACTAGCGGTGCTAGCACAGATACGCAGTATTTT
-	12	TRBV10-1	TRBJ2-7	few	CASSRQGGEQYF	TGCGCCAGCTCAAGACAGGGAGGCGAGCAGTACTTC
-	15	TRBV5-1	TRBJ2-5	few	CASSPRGTPEETQYF	TGCGCCAGCAGCCCGCGTGGGACCCCCGAGGAGACCCAGTACTTC
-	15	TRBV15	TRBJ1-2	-	CATSRGAGVNYGYTF	TGTGCCACCAGCAGAGGGGCAGGAGTTAACTATGGCTACACCTTC
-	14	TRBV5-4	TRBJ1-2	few	CASSSTGRTYGYTF	TGTGCCAGCAGCTCCACCGGGAGGACCTATGGCTACACCTTC
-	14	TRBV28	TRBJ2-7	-	CASSPARGGYEQYF	TGTGCCAGCAGTCCCGCCAGGGGCGGCTACGAGCAGTACTTC
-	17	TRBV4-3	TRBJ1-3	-	CASSQDGSGLSGNTIYF	TGCGCCAGCAGCCAAGACGGATCTGGCCTGTCTGGAAACACCATATATTTT
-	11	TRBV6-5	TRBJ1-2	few	CASSLNYGYTF	TGTGCCAGCAGCCTCAACTATGGCTACACCTTC
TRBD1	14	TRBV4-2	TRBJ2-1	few	CASSRGQGKNEQFF	TGTGCCAGCAGCCGCGGACAGGGGAAGAATGAGCAGTTCTTC
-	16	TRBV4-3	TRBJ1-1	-	CASSQGRTQVNTEAFF	TGCGCCAGCAGCCAGGGGAGGACCCAGGTGAACACTGAAGCTTTCTTT
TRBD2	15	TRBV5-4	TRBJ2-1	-	CASSLGTRQINEQFF	TGTGCCAGCAGCTTGGGGACTAGGCAAATCAATGAGCAGTTCTTC
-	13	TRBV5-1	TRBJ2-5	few	CASSLQSFETQYF	TGCGCCAGCAGCTTGCAATCGTTTGAGACCCAGTACTTC
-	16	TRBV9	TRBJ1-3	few	CASSVGGVGYGNTIYF	TGTGCCAGCAGCGTAGGTGGAGTTGGCTATGGAAACACCATATATTTT
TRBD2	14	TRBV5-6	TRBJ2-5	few	CASSLREGPETQYF	TGTGCCAGCAGCTTGCGGGAGGGCCCCGAGACCCAGTACTTC
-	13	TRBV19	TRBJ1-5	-	CASSIAGGQPQHF	TGTGCCAGTAGTATCGCTGGGGGTCAGCCCCAGCATTTT
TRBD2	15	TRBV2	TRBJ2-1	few	CASSPTIAGDNEQFF	TGTGCCAGCAGTCCCACCATAGCGGGGGACAATGAGCAGTTCTTC
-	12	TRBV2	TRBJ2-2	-	CASTGGTGELFF	TGTGCCAGCACTGGGGGGACCGGGGAGCTGTTTTTT
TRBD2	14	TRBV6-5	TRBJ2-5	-	CAAAGAGFSETQYF	TGTGCCGCGGCAGGAGCGGGATTTTCGGAGACCCAGTACTTC
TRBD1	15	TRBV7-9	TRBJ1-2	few	CASSQDWTGTAGYTF	TGTGCCAGCAGCCAAGATTGGACCGGGACAGCCGGCTACACCTTC
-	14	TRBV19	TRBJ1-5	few	CASSITGQGQPQHF	TGTGCCAGTAGTATAACAGGGCAAGGTCAGCCCCAGCATTTT
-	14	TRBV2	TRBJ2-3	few	CASNGILYTDTQYF	TGTGCCAGCAACGGGATACTTTACACAGATACGCAGTATTTT
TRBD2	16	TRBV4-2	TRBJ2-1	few	CASSRPGTSGYNEQFF	TGTGCCAGCAGCCGCCCCGGGACTAGCGGCTACAATGAGCAGTTCTTC
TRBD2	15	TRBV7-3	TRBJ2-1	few	CASTLGGRAKNEQFF	TGTGCCAGCACCTTGGGCGGGAGGGCCAAAAATGAGCAGTTCTTC
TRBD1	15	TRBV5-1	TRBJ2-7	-	CASSLGGQNYYEQYF	TGCGCCAGCAGCTTGGGGGGACAGAACTACTACGAGCAGTACTTC
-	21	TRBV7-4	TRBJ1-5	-	CASSSRVGYPPPKGSNQPQHF	TGTGCCAGCAGCTCCAGGGTGGGGTATCCACCTCCCAAGGGTAGCAATCAGCCCCAGCATTTT
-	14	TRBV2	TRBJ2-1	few	CASTRREQDNEQFF	TGTGCCAGCACCAGAAGGGAACAGGACAATGAGCAGTTCTTC
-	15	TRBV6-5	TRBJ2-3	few	CASSPGGLYDNTQYF	TGTGCCAGCAGCCCCGGGGGACTGTACGACAATACGCAGTATTTT
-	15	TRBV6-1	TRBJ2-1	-	CASSEVWVRGNEQFF	TGTGCCAGCAGCGAAGTCTGGGTTAGGGGAAATGAGCAGTTCTTC
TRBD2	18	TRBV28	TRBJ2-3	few	CASSPTHGTSGTSRTQYF	TGTGCCAGCAGTCCGACACACGGGACTAGCGGGACATCTCGTACGCAGTATTTT
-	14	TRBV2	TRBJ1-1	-	CASSEVGESTEAFF	TGTGCCAGCAGTGAAGTGGGCGAGAGCACTGAAGCTTTCTTT
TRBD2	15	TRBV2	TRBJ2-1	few	CASRAGTSGRNEQFF	TGTGCCAGCAGAGCCGGGACTAGCGGGAGGAATGAGCAGTTCTTC
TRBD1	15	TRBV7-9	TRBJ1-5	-	CASSRQGDRNQPQHF	TGTGCCAGCAGCCGACAGGGGGATCGGAATCAGCCCCAGCATTTT
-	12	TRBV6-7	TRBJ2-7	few	CASSYAVREQYF	TGTGCCAGCAGTTACGCCGTGCGCGAGCAGTACTTC
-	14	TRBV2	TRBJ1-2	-	CASSVAAQNYGYTF	TGTGCCAGCAGTGTCGCAGCTCAGAACTATGGCTACACCTTC
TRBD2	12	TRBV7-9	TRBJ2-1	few	CASSRTSGEQFF	TGTGCCAGCAGTAGGACTAGCGGAGAGCAGTTCTTC